This section outlines one T cell receptor beta chain sequence together with its context. This CDR3 is 15 amino acids long. The V gene's germline CDR1 is SGHNT and CDR2 YYREEE (reference sequence). V gave up 4 bases and J gave up 4 bases; unmatched junction bases: 9. This specimen comes from a study of T cell changes during pregnancy in multiple sclerosis. Assay: immunoSEQ multiplex PCR; the TCRdb copy retains only in-frame clones and omits some. The sample includes over 90,000 clones, approximately 90% of them seen just once. The rearrangement joins TRBV5-4 to TRBJ1-2; 8 positions match TRBD1. The sequencing used peripheral blood, collected before pregnancy. The clonotype was recovered from a female donor with multiple sclerosis, enrolled in a pregnancy study. The CDR3 nucleotides are TGTGCCAGCAGCCCCCGGACAGGGAGAGCCTATGGCTACACCTTC. It yields the protein CASSPRTGRAYGYTF. The whole variable domain, remainder taken from reference TRBV5-4 and TRBJ1-2, is ETGVTQSPTHLIKTRGQQVTLRCSSQSGHNTVSWYQQALGQGPQFIFQYYREEENGRGNFPPRFSGLQFPNYSSELNVNALELDDSALYLCASSPRTGRAYGYTFGSGTRLTVV.